This T cell receptor (beta chain) stems from a study of neurological immune-mediated disorders. Time point given: longitudinal time-point 3. The study built unsorted libraries from 2 million PBMCs kept at -80 C. Study observations and caveats: Multiple sclerosis, the disease with the least TCR clonal expansion, fell below healthy controls, whereas HTLV-1-associated myelopathy showed the most.

5'RACE generated cDNA with 10-nucleotide random UMIs. Over 180 million TCR-beta sequences, together covering 15-18 subjects, were produced by every individual sequencing run that was carried out. TCRdb itself ran the 5' RACE reads through MiXCR, one entry per CDR3 protein. The sample consists of roughly 100,000 distinct CDR3 sequences, approximately 10% of them appearing once. The V end was cut by 3 bases, the J end by 5 bases, with 20 bases between. The CDR3 sequence is 16 residues long. Germline CDR1 and CDR2: SGHRS and YFSETQ. This clonotype was counted ten times or more. Its antigen is not known. V and J are TRBV5-1 and TRBJ1-1; D remains ambiguous. This clonotype was obtained from a female donor with HTLV-1-associated myelopathy (HAM/TSP). Sequencing was done on a sample of PBMCs. As DNA, the CDR3 is TGCGCCAGCAGCTCTACGACCGGGCCCACGGGGACTGAAGCTTTCTTT. Its protein product is CASSSTTGPTGTEAFF.